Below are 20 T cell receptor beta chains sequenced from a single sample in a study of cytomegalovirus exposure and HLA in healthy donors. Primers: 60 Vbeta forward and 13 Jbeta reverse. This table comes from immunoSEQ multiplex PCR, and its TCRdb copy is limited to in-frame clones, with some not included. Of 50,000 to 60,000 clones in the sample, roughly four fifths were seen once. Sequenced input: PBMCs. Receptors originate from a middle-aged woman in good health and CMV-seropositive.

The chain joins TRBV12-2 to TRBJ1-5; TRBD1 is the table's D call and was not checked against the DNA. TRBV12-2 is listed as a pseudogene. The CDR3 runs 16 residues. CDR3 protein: CASRLIGGQGYQPQHF. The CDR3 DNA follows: TGTGCAAGTCGCTTAATCGGAGGACAGGGCTATCAGCCCCAGCATTTT.

CDR3 sequence: CASSSRTSGGREQYF. The CDR3 bases are TGTGCCAGCAGCTCTCGAACTAGCGGGGGGCGAGAGCAGTACTTC. This rearrangement joins TRBV13 to TRBJ2-5; the match to TRBD2 covers 12 bases. With 4 bases clipped from V and 11 bases from J, the junction kept 11 bases outside the gene matches. This CDR3 region has 15 residues. Germline-derived CDR1 and CDR2 are PRHDT and FYEKMQ (reference sequence).

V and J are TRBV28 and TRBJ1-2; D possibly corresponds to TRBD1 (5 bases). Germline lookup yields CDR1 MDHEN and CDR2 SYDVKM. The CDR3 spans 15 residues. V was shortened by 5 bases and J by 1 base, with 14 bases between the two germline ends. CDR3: CASSPGSGGNYGYTF. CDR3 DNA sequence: TGTGCCAGCAGTCCAGGGAGCGGGGGTAACTATGGCTACACCTTC.

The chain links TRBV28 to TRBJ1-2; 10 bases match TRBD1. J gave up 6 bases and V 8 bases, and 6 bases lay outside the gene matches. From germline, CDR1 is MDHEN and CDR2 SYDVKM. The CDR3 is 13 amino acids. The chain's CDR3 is CASRAGTGDGYTF. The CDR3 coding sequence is TGTGCCAGCCGAGCCGGGACAGGGGATGGCTACACCTTC.

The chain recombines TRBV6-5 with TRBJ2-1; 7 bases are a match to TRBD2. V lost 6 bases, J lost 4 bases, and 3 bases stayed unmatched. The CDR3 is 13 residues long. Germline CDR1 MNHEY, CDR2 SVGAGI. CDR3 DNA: TGTGCCAGCAGAAGGACTAGTTACAATGAGCAGTTCTTC. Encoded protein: CASRRTSYNEQFF.

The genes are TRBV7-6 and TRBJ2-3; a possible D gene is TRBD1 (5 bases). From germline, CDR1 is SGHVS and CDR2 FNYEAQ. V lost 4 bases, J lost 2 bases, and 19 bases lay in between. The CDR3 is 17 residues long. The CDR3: CASSSGLGPSYTDTQYF. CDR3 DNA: TGTGCCAGCAGCTCCGGCTTGGGGCCTAGTTACACAGATACGCAGTATTTT.

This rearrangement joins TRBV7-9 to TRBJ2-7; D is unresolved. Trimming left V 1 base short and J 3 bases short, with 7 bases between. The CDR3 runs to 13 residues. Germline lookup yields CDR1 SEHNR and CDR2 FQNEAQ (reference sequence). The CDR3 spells CASSLDRRYEQYF. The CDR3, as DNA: TGTGCCAGCAGCTTAGACAGACGCTACGAGCAGTACTTC.

CDR3 sequence: CASSNPGGLSGNTIYF. In nucleotides, the CDR3 is TGCGCCAGCAGCAACCCAGGGGGCCTCTCTGGAAACACCATATATTTT. V gene TRBV5-1 combines with J gene TRBJ1-3; TRBD1 agrees at 8 bases. The CDR3 is 16 residues long. V was clipped by 4 bases and J by 0 bases; unmatched bases: 6. Germline V lookup: CDR1 SGHRS, CDR2 YFSETQ.

CDR3 DNA sequence: TGTGCCAGCAGCCACCCAGGGGACCAGCTCTATGGCTACACCTTC. Its protein is CASSHPGDQLYGYTF. The chain links TRBV7-2 to TRBJ1-2; D is perhaps TRBD1 (6 bases). V was shortened by 5 bases and J by 4 bases, with 17 bases between the two germline ends. From germline, CDR1 is SGHTA and CDR2 FQGNSA. The length of the CDR3 is 15 residues.

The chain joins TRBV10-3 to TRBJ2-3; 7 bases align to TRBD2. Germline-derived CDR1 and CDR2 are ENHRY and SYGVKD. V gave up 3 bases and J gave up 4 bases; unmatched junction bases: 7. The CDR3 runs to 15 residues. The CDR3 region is CAISDPRLAADTQYF. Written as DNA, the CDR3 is TGTGCCATCAGTGACCCAAGACTAGCTGCAGATACGCAGTATTTT.

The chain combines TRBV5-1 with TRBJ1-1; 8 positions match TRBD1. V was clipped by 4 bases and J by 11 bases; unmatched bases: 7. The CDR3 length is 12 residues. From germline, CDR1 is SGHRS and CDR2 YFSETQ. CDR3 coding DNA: TGCGCCAGCAGCCCAGGGGGCGGAGAGGCTTTCTTT. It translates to CASSPGGGEAFF.

The CDR3 nucleotides are TGTGCCAGCAGATCAGGACAGGCCCAAGACTCCTACAATGAGCAGTTCTTC. Protein product: CASRSGQAQDSYNEQFF. The V and J genes are TRBV2 and TRBJ2-1; 7 bases are shared with TRBD1. V was pared by 6 bases and J by 0 bases, with 11 bases of the junction left unmatched. This CDR3 is built from 17 residues. Germline loops: CDR1 SNHLY, CDR2 FYNNEI.

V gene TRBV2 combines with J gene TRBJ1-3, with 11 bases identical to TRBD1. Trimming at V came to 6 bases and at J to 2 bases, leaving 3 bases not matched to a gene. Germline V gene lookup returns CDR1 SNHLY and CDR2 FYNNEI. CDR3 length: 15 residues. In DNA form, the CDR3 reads TGTGCCAGCAGGGGACAGGGGGTTGCTGGAAACACCATATATTTT. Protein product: CASRGQGVAGNTIYF.

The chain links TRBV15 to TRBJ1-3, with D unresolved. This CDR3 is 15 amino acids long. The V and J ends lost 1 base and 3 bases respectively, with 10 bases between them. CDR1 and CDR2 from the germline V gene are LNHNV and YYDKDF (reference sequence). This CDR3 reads CATSRGRGGGNTIYF. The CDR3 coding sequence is TGTGCCACCAGCAGAGGGCGGGGTGGTGGAAACACCATATATTTT. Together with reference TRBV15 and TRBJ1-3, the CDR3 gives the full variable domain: DAMVIQNPRYQVTQFGKPVTLSCSQTLNHNVMYWYQQKSSQAPKLLFHYYDKDFNNEADTPDNFQSRRPNTSFCFLDIRSPGLGDTAMYLCATSRGRGGGNTIYFGEGSWLTVV.

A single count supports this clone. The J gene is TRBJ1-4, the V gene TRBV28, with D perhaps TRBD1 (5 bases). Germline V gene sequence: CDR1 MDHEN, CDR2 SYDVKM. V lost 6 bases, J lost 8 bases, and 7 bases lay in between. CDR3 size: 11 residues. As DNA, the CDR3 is TGTGCCAGCAGCCGGGGGGAAAAACTGTTTTTT. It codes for CASSRGEKLFF.

The CDR3 is CASSPQPQGGYTF. DNA for the CDR3: TGTGCCAGCAGCCCCCAGCCCCAGGGGGGCTACACCTTC. This sequence joins TRBV5-4 and TRBJ1-2, with a weak D call TRBD1 (6 bases). This CDR3 region has 13 residues. The germline V gene has CDR1 SGHNT and CDR2 YYREEE (reference sequence). Trimming removed 4 bases at V and 8 bases at J, with 15 bases between.

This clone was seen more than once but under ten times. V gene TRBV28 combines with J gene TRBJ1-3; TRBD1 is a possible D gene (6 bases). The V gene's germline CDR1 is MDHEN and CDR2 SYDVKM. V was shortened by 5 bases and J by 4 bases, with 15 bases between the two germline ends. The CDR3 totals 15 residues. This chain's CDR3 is CASSQVQGTGNTIYF. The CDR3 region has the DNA TGTGCCAGCAGTCAGGTACAGGGTACAGGAAACACCATATATTTT. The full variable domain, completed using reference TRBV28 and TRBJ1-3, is DVKVTQSSRYLVKRTGEKVFLECVQDMDHENMFWYRQDPGLGLRLIYFSYDVKMKEKGDIPEGYSVSREKKERFSLILESASTNQTSMYLCASSQVQGTGNTIYFGEGSWLTVV.

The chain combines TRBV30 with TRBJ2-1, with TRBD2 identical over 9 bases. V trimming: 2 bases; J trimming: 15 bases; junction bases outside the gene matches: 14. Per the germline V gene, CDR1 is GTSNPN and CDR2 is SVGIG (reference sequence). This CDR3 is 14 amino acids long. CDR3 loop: CAWSRESASGVVFF. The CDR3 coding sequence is TGTGCCTGGAGTAGGGAATCGGCTAGCGGGGTCGTGTTCTTC.

The CDR3 coding sequence is TGCAGCGTGACAGGGAAGGTCGACACCGGGGAGCTGTTTTTT. This encodes CSVTGKVDTGELFF. The J gene is TRBJ2-2, the V gene TRBV29-1, with 7 bases that match TRBD1. The CDR3 has 14 residues. CDR1 is SQVTM and CDR2 is ANQGSEA in the germline V gene. The J segment lost 3 bases and the V segment lost 6 bases, leaving 7 bases of the junction unmatched.

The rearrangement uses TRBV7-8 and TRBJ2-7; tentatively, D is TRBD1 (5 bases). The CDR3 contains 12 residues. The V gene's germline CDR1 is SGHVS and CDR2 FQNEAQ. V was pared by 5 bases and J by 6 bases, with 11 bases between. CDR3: CASSLPGLEQYF. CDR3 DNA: TGTGCCAGCAGCCTTCCAGGGCTCGAGCAGTACTTC.